This TCR beta chain was found in a study of cytomegalovirus exposure and HLA in healthy donors. Study-wide context: Earlier results showed roughly 120 million unique TCR beta sequences derived from about 179 million T cells.

Primers included in the PCR were 60 Vbeta and 13 Jbeta primers. Study processing details: An analysis that came later counted around 80 million unique TCR beta chains, approximately 12 million shared. Clones were read by immunoSEQ multiplex PCR, and TCRdb kept only the in-frame ones, dropping some. V, J and clone size were drawn from that table, and D and trimming were deduced from the DNA. The table has approximately 180,000 clones, approximately 86% seen once; the top ten hold roughly 1.7%. Donors counted as nominally healthy when sampled, yet unrecorded immune exposures were likely. V shed 4 bases, J shed 4 bases, and the junction held 15 bases outside the gene matches. The CDR3 extends over 17 amino acids. Germline V lookup: CDR1 MGHRA, CDR2 YSYEKL.

Sequences were obtained from PBMCs. The chain uses TRBV4-1 and TRBJ1-2; 7 bases agree with TRBD1. This receptor was obtained from a woman aged 18-29 years in good health and CMV-seronegative. The CDR3 DNA is TGCGCCAGCAGCCTGGGACAGTCGCCCTATTCTGGCTATGGCTACACCTTC. Amino acids: CASSLGQSPYSGYGYTF.